Included here is one TCR beta chain sequence, with context. The data were obtained in a study of blood T cell repertoires in COVID-19. This table comes from immunoSEQ multiplex PCR, and its TCRdb copy is limited to in-frame clones, with some not included. The sample contains some 120,000 clones, around 88% of which appear only once. The sequence derives from a man at least 80 years old with active or convalescent COVID-19. Sequenced input: peripheral blood.

The CDR3 spells CASSQETPLSMLERNTDTQYF. CDR3 nucleotide sequence: TGCGCCAGCAGCCAAGAGACCCCTCTATCGATGTTAGAGCGGAACACAGATACGCAGTATTTT. The V call is TRBV4-1, the J call TRBJ2-3; perhaps TRBD2 as D (5 bases). Deletions cut 0 bases from V and 2 bases from J, with 27 bases between. Germline CDR1 reads MGHRA; CDR2 reads YSYEKL. CDR3 size: 21 residues.